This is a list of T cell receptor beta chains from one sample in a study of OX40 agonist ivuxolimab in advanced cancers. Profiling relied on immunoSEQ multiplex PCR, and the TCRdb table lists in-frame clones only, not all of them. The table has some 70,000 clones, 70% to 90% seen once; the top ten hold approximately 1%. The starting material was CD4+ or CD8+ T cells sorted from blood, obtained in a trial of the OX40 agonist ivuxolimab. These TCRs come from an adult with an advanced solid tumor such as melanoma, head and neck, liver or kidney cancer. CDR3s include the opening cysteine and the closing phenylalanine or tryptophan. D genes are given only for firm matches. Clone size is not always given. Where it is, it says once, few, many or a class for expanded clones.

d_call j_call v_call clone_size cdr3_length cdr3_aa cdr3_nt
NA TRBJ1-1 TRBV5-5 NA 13 CASSSGWADEAFF TGTGCCAGCAGCTCAGGGTGGGCAGATGAAGCTTTCTTT
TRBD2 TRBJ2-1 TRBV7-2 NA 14 CASSLGLAENEQFF TGTGCCAGCAGCCTCGGACTAGCGGAGAATGAGCAGTTCTTC
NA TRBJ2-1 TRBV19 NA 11 CASSIWGEQFF TGTGCCAGTAGTATCTGGGGTGAGCAGTTCTTC
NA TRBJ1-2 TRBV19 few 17 CASGSPGRLLANYGYTF TGTGCCAGTGGGTCCCCGGGACGTCTACTAGCTAACTATGGCTACACCTTC
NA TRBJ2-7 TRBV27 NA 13 CASRDPRTYEQYF TGTGCCAGCAGGGACCCCAGGACCTACGAGCAGTACTTC
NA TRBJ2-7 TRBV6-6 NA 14 CASSAGQRAYEQYF TGTGCCAGCAGCGCCGGACAGAGGGCCTACGAGCAGTACTTC
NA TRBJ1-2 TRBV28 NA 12 CASRPNNYGYTF TGTGCCAGCAGACCAAACAACTATGGCTACACCTTC
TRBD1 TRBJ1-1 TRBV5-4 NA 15 CASSGQTGEDTEAFF TGTGCCAGCAGCGGGCAGACAGGGGAGGACACTGAAGCTTTCTTT
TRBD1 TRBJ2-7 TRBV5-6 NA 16 CASSPRTGGAVYEQYF TGTGCCAGCAGCCCAAGGACAGGGGGCGCCGTCTACGAGCAGTACTTC
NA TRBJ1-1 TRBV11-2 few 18 CASSLKGAAALMNTEAFF TGTGCCAGCAGCTTAAAGGGTGCGGCGGCTCTCATGAACACTGAAGCTTTCTTT
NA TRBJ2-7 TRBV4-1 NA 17 CASSQETGQSPLYEQYF TGCGCCAGCAGCCAGGAGACAGGCCAGTCCCCCCTTTACGAGCAGTACTTC
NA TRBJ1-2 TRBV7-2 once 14 CASSLRTVNYGYTF TGTGCCAGCAGCTTAAGGACGGTTAACTATGGCTACACCTTC
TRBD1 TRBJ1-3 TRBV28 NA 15 CASSVQGAGGNTIYF TGTGCCAGCAGTGTTCAGGGGGCTGGGGGAAACACCATATATTTT
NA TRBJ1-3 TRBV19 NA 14 CASSRRTAGNTIYF TGTGCCAGTAGTCGGAGGACAGCAGGAAACACCATATATTTT
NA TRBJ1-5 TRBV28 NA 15 CASSLWGGSNQPQHF TGTGCCAGCAGTTTATGGGGGGGCAGCAATCAGCCCCAGCATTTT
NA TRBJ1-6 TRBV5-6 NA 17 CASSLVSSSSYNSPLHF TGTGCCAGCAGCTTGGTGTCCTCCAGCTCCTATAATTCACCCCTCCACTTT
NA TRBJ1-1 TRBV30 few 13 CAWSVQDGTEAFF TGTGCCTGGAGTGTACAGGATGGCACTGAAGCTTTCTTT
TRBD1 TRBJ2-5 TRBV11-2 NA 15 CASSLGGTGGETQYF TGTGCCAGCAGCTTAGGGGGGACAGGGGGCGAGACCCAGTACTTC
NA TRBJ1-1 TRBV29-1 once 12 CSVEVGGTEAFF TGCAGCGTTGAAGTGGGGGGCACTGAAGCTTTCTTT
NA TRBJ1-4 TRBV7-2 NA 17 CASSLQGPRFTNEKLFF TGTGCCAGCAGCTTACAGGGACCTCGTTTCACTAATGAAAAACTGTTTTTT
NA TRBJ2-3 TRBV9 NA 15 CASSVATLFSDTQYF TGTGCCAGCAGCGTAGCTACACTGTTTTCGGATACGCAGTATTTT
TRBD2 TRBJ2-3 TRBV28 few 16 CASSPASGRAGDTQYF TGTGCCAGCAGTCCGGCTAGCGGGAGGGCCGGAGATACGCAGTATTTT
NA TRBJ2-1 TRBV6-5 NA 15 CASSYKGSSYNEQFF TGTGCCAGCAGTTACAAGGGTAGCTCCTACAATGAGCAGTTCTTC
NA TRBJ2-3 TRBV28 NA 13 CASSGLFTDTQYF TGTGCCAGCAGTGGACTGTTCACAGATACGCAGTATTTT
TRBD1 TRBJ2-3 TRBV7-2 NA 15 CASSRQGAVTDTQYF TGTGCCAGCAGCCGACAGGGGGCAGTGACAGATACGCAGTATTTT
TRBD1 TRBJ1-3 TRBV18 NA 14 CASSRTGEVNTIYF TGTGCCAGCTCACGGACAGGGGAAGTAAACACCATATATTTT
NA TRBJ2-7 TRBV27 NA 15 CATPPTRGKNYEQYF TGTGCCACTCCCCCCACAAGGGGCAAGAACTACGAGCAGTACTTC
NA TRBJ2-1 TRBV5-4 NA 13 CASSWNIENEQFF TGTGCCAGCAGCTGGAACATCGAGAATGAGCAGTTCTTC
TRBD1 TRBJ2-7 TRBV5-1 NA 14 CASSRGQGSYEQYF TGCGCCAGCAGCAGGGGACAGGGGAGTTACGAGCAGTACTTC
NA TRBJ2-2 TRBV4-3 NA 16 CASSRDWRANTGELFF TGCGCCAGCAGCCGGGACTGGCGCGCGAACACCGGGGAGCTGTTTTTT
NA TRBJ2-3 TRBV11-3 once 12 CASSLGPDTQYF TGTGCCAGCAGCTTAGGCCCAGATACGCAGTATTTT
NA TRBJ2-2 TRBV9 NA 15 CASSGTVLGTGELFF TGTGCCAGCAGCGGGACAGTCCTGGGAACCGGGGAGCTGTTTTTT
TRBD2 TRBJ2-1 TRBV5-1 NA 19 CASSLRPPTGTSAHNEQFF TGCGCCAGCAGCTTAAGACCCCCGACCGGGACTAGCGCCCACAATGAGCAGTTCTTC
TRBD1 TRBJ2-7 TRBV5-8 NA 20 CASSLTRSGTGGALLYEQYF TGTGCCAGCAGCTTAACCCGGTCTGGGACAGGGGGAGCCCTACTCTACGAGCAGTACTTC
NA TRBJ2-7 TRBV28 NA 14 CASTQAGQNHEQYF TGTGCCAGCACACAAGCGGGACAAAACCACGAGCAGTACTTC
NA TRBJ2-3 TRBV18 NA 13 CASSRTSTDTQYF TGTGCCAGCTCACGCACTAGCACAGATACGCAGTATTTT